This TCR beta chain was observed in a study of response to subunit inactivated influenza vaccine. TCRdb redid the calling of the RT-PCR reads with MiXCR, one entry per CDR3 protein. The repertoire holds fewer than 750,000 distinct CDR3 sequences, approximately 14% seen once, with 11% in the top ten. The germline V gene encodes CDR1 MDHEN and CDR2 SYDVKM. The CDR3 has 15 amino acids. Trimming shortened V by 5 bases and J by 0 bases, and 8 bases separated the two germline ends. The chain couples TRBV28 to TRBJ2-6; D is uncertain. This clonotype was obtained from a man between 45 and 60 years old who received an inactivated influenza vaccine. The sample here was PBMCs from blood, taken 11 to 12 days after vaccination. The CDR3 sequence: CASSISHSGANVLTF. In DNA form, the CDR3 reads TGTGCCAGCAGTATTAGTCACTCTGGGGCCAACGTCCTGACTTTC. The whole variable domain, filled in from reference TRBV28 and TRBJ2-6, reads DVKVTQSSRYLVKRTGEKVFLECVQDMDHENMFWYRQDPGLGLRLIYFSYDVKMKEKGDIPEGYSVSREKKERFSLILESASTNQTSMYLCASSISHSGANVLTFGAGSRLTVL.